The T cell receptor (beta chain) under discussion was sequenced for a study of human T cells and chemical hapten exposure. One entry per CDR3 protein results from TCRdb running MiXCR on the RACE reads. The sample has about 110,000 distinct CDR3 sequences, approximately 12% seen once. Indicated time point: pre-sensitization, week 0. As for treatment: therapeutic diphenylcyclopropenone sensitization with weekly scalp DPC. This clonotype appeared many times. Germline V lookup: CDR1 SGHAT, CDR2 FQNNGV. The CDR3 is 12 amino acids. Trimming took off 8 bases at V and 5 bases at J, with 12 bases between the two ends.

The genes are TRBV11-2 and TRBJ1-1; tentative D call: TRBD1 (5 bases). The sample in question was whole blood, obtained in connection with sensitization to the hapten diphenylcyclopropenone (DPC). This sequence was found in a woman aged 45 to 65 with alopecia areata. Some clones in this sample may be carry-over from other donors' samples. The DNA for the CDR3 is TGTGCCAGCGGGCAGGGTCTGACTGAAGCTTTCTTT. It is translated as CASGQGLTEAFF.